The present entry profiles one T cell receptor beta chain with its context. The CDR3 has 16 residues. V trimming: 6 bases; J trimming: 7 bases; junction bases outside the gene matches: 9. Germline loops: CDR1 MNHNY, CDR2 SVGAGI (reference sequence). TCRdb's copy holds only in-frame clones and misses some; the assay was immunoSEQ multiplex PCR. Seen here are under 40,000 clones, nearly 95% observed once, and the top ten hold more than 0.4%. The data stem from a study of T cell changes during pregnancy in multiple sclerosis. The rearrangement joins TRBV6-6 to TRBJ2-1; 13 nucleotides match TRBD2. The sample consisted of CD4+ T cells from peripheral blood mononuclear cells, taken in the third trimester of pregnancy. The TCR comes from a female donor in good health, enrolled as a control in a pregnancy study. The CDR3 sequence: CASSPQTSGGRNEQFF. The CDR3 nucleotides are TGTGCCAGCAGCCCCCAGACTAGCGGGGGGAGGAATGAGCAGTTCTTC.